The next 22 T cell receptor beta chains were all read from a single sample in a study of shared clonotypes between healthy human individuals. Repertoires were generated with immunoSEQ multiplex PCR, while TCRdb's copy carries only in-frame clones and drops some. The data contain 2 million to 2.5 million clones, over 85% of them singletons. The sample comprised naive CD4+ T cells from PBMCs. The subset was: CD45RA+ positively selected. The receptors come from a man between 18 and 35 years old in good health. Some clones in this sample may be carry-over from other donors' samples.

This clone appeared once. DNA of the CDR3: TGTGCCAGCAGCGTAGACACAGGGGGCGCGGACGAGCAGTACTTC. Its translation is CASSVDTGGADEQYF. The gene calls are TRBV9 and TRBJ2-7; 9 bases match TRBD1. This CDR3 is built from 15 residues. Trimming at V came to 0 bases and at J to 5 bases, leaving 6 bases not matched to a gene. CDR1 and CDR2 (germline): SGDLS, YYNGEE.

The chain has TRBV19 and TRBJ2-5, with 7 positions matching TRBD2. The CDR3 covers 16 residues. CDR1 is LNHDA, CDR2 SQIVND, per germline (reference sequence). V dropped 6 bases and J dropped 7; count of bases not matched to a gene: 17. CDR3 nucleotides: TGTGCCAGTAGCAATTCGGAGCGGGACCCATCTCCGACCCAGTACTTC. It encodes CASSNSERDPSPTQYF.

This chain uses TRBV7-9 with TRBJ2-1, with D possibly matching TRBD2 (5 bases). V shed 7 bases and J shed 10 bases, with 14 bases lying between them. CDR1 is SEHNR, CDR2 FQNEAQ, per germline (reference sequence). This CDR3 has 12 amino acids. The CDR3 loop is CASTTWRGEQFF. The DNA of the CDR3 is TGTGCCAGCACCACCTGGCGCGGGGAGCAGTTCTTC. Together with reference TRBV7-9 and TRBJ2-1, the CDR3 gives the full variable domain: DTGVSQNPRHKITKRGQNVTFRCDPISEHNRLYWYRQTLGQGPEFLTYFQNEAQLEKSRLLSDRFSAERPKGSFSTLEIQRTEQGDSAMYLCASTTWRGEQFFGPGTRLTVL.

The chain recombines TRBV4-3 with TRBJ2-4; 7 positions agree with TRBD1. The V segment lost 3 bases and the J segment 4 bases; nucleotides outside the gene matches: 6. Germline assignment: CDR1 LGHNA and CDR2 YSLEER. CDR3 length: 15 amino acids. In nucleotides, the CDR3 is TGCGCCAGCAGCCATGATGGGACAGATAAAAACATTCAGTACTTC. Its translation is CASSHDGTDKNIQYF.

This chain links TRBV27 with TRBJ2-2; perhaps D is TRBD1 or TRBD2 (5 bases each). Germline CDR1 is MNHEY and CDR2 is SMNVEV (reference sequence). This CDR3 contains 13 residues. V lost 6 bases, J lost 5 bases, and 10 bases lay in between. The CDR3 sequence is CASRWGWTGELFF. CDR3 sequence (DNA): TGTGCCAGCAGGTGGGGGTGGACCGGGGAGCTGTTTTTT.

The V call is TRBV7-2, the J call TRBJ2-7; D remains ambiguous. Germline lookup yields CDR1 SGHTA and CDR2 FQGNSA. V lost 1 base and J 7 bases, leaving 17 bases between the germline ends. The length of the CDR3 is 15 residues. CDR3 DNA: TGTGCCAGCAGCTTAGGGTTCCCCCCAACGTGGGAGCAGTACTTC. This sequence encodes CASSLGFPPTWEQYF.

This chain connects TRBV15 to TRBJ1-4; no reliable D call. This CDR3 region has 13 residues. Germline V CDR1 and CDR2: LNHNV, YYDKDF (reference sequence). V lost 0 bases and J 7 bases, leaving 6 bases between the germline ends. CDR3 residues: CATSRDKVEKLFF. In DNA, the CDR3 is TGTGCCACCAGCAGAGATAAGGTTGAAAAACTGTTTTTT.

The rearrangement links TRBV19 to TRBJ1-2; 7 nucleotides agree with TRBD1. CDR1 and CDR2 from the germline V gene are LNHDA and SQIVND (reference sequence). J gave up 2 bases and V 7 bases, and 4 bases lay outside the gene matches. The CDR3 extends over 13 amino acids. CDR3 DNA: TGTGCCAGTACCCGGGACAGAAACTATGGCTACACCTTC. Translated, it gives CASTRDRNYGYTF.

This clone was recorded only once. The chain carries TRBV6-4 and TRBJ2-1; TRBD1 agrees at 9 bases. The CDR3 is made up of 14 amino acids. The germline gives CDR1 MRHNA, CDR2 SNTAGT. Unmatched junction bases numbered 5, after V lost 4 bases and J lost 7 bases. DNA of the CDR3: TGTGCCAGCAGTGGACAGGGGGGTTGGAATGAGCAGTTCTTC. Its protein product is CASSGQGGWNEQFF.

The chain combines TRBV9 with TRBJ1-1, with 8 bases lining up with TRBD1. In germline, CDR1 is SGDLS, CDR2 YYNGEE. The CDR3 sequence is 14 residues long. With V trimmed by 3 bases and J by 6 bases, 7 bases remained unmatched. The CDR3 region has the DNA TGTGCCAGCAGCGAGGGAGACAGGGGAGCTGAAGCTTTCTTT. It codes for CASSEGDRGAEAFF.

The chain joins TRBV5-6 to TRBJ2-1, with 10 nucleotides matching TRBD2. Germline loops: CDR1 SGHDT, CDR2 YYEEEE. The CDR3 runs 15 residues. Trimming at V came to 0 bases and at J to 12 bases, leaving 9 bases not matched to a gene. The CDR3 DNA sequence: TGTGCCAGCAGCTTGGGACTAGCGGGCGAAGTAGGGCAGTTCTTC. Protein sequence: CASSLGLAGEVGQFF.

The V and J genes are TRBV2 and TRBJ1-1; no firm D call. CDR3 length: 13 amino acids. The germline gives CDR1 SNHLY, CDR2 FYNNEI. V was clipped by 1 base and J by 11 bases, with 14 bases between them. Here the CDR3 DNA reads TGTGCCAGCAGTGAAGAGGTCAAGGCGGAGGCTTTCTTT. Amino acids: CASSEEVKAEAFF.

The chain recombines TRBV7-9 with TRBJ2-1, with D uncertain. Germline V gene data show CDR1 as SEHNR and CDR2 as FQNEAQ (reference sequence). The CDR3 runs 11 residues. The V gene lost 7 bases and the J gene lost 7 bases, with 8 bases spanning the gap. The CDR3 region has the DNA TGTGCCAGCATCCGTACAAATGAGCAGTTCTTC. Encoded protein: CASIRTNEQFF.

The chain couples TRBV25-1 to TRBJ2-3, with D uncertain. Germline lookup yields CDR1 MGHDK and CDR2 SYGVNS. CDR3 length: 13 residues. Trimming pared 6 bases from V and 2 bases from J, leaving 9 bases between. The CDR3 region has the DNA TGTGCCAGCAGAACGTGGGCCACAGATACGCAGTATTTT. This gives the protein CASRTWATDTQYF.

This clone turned up a few times. This sample includes further DNA sequences coding for the same CDR3. The gene calls are TRBV5-4 and TRBJ1-2, with D maybe TRBD1 (5 bases). The CDR3 covers 14 residues. Trimming stripped 4 bases from V and 1 base from J, with 11 bases between. CDR1 SGHNT and CDR2 YYREEE come from the germline V gene (reference sequence). The CDR3 DNA sequence: TGTGCCAGCAGCCCCGGGCAGGGTAACTATGGCTACACCTTC. Translation: CASSPGQGNYGYTF.

The chain combines TRBV4-3 with TRBJ1-4; 9 bases agree with TRBD1. Germline values: CDR1 LGHNA, CDR2 YSLEER. The CDR3 covers 16 residues. The V gene end was trimmed by 3 bases and the J gene end by 7 bases; junction bases not matched to a gene: 9. The DNA of the CDR3 is TGCGCCAGCAGCCAGAGGGGGACAGGGCTCCTTGAAAAACTGTTTTTT. Amino acids: CASSQRGTGLLEKLFF.

The rearrangement uses TRBV5-1 and TRBJ2-1, with TRBD2 matching over 7 bases. Trimming cost V 0 bases and J 4 bases; bases outside gene matches: 7. The CDR3 runs to 16 residues. Germline assignment: CDR1 SGHRS and CDR2 YFSETQ. CDR3 in amino acids: CASSLASLAAYNEQFF. The CDR3 DNA sequence: TGCGCCAGCAGCTTGGCCTCTCTAGCGGCTTACAATGAGCAGTTCTTC.

The chain employs TRBV7-2 and TRBJ2-2; D call uncertain. The CDR3 has 17 amino acids. Germline lookup yields CDR1 SGHTA and CDR2 FQGNSA. V shed 2 bases and J shed 2 bases, with 15 bases lying between them. The CDR3 here is CASSLISWTANTGELFF. The CDR3 DNA reads as TGTGCCAGCAGCTTAATTTCCTGGACGGCAAACACCGGGGAGCTGTTTTTT. Using reference TRBV7-2 and TRBJ2-2 for the parts outside the CDR3, the full variable domain is GAGVSQSPSNKVTEKGKDVELRCDPISGHTALYWYRQSLGQGLEFLIYFQGNSAPDKSGLPSDRFSAERTGGSVSTLTIQRTQQEDSAVYLCASSLISWTANTGELFFGEGSRLTVL.

To note about this clone: The junction departs from germline at one end; a sequencing error may be responsible. The chain combines TRBV5-1 with TRBJ2-1; 10 positions match TRBD2. The CDR3 length is 16 residues. The germline gives CDR1 SGHRS, CDR2 YFSETQ. The CDR3 is CASRLGLASSYNEQFF. The CDR3 DNA reads TGCGCCAGCAGGTTGGGACTAGCGAGCTCCTACAATGAGCAGTTCTTC.

This chain uses TRBV7-9 with TRBJ2-7; tentatively, D is TRBD1 (6 bases). CDR3 length equals 13 residues. V lost 1 base and J lost 5, with 9 bases in between. CDR1 is SEHNR, CDR2 FQNEAQ, per germline (reference sequence). The CDR3 DNA sequence: TGTGCCAGCAGCTTAGACGCAGGGGACGAGCAGTACTTC. It yields the protein CASSLDAGDEQYF.

The chain links TRBV5-4 to TRBJ2-3; 9 bases are shared with TRBD2. Germline V gene lookup returns CDR1 SGHNT and CDR2 YYREEE (reference sequence). V dropped 2 bases and J dropped 5; count of bases not matched to a gene: 6. This CDR3 has 15 residues. The CDR3 sequence is CASSLLAGAVDTQYF. CDR3 DNA: TGTGCCAGCAGCTTATTAGCGGGAGCGGTAGATACGCAGTATTTT.

CDR3 in amino acids: CASSLVGTGEYEQYF. The CDR3 coding sequence is TGTGCCAGCAGCTTAGTGGGGACAGGGGAGTACGAGCAGTACTTC. V usage is TRBV7-2 and J usage is TRBJ2-7, with 10 bases matching TRBD1. This CDR3 contains 15 residues. Trimming took 1 base from V and 4 from J; bases not matched to a gene: 4. CDR1 is SGHTA and CDR2 is FQGNSA in the germline V gene.